These 18 T cell receptor beta chains came from one sample sequenced in a study of PD-L1 blockade in urothelial cancer. Noted time point: pretreatment peripheral blood. The method was immunoSEQ multiplex PCR; TCRdb's version includes in-frame clones alone and lacks a portion of them. The data contain more than 55,000 clones, approximately 80% of them singletons. Source: PBMCs, taken around atezolizumab (anti-PD-L1) treatment. These receptors were obtained from a man in his sixties or seventies with urothelial cancer.

V usage is TRBV7-9 and J usage is TRBJ2-7, with TRBD2 matching 9 bases. Germline values: CDR1 SEHNR, CDR2 FQNEAQ (reference sequence). V gave up 5 bases and J gave up 2 bases; unmatched junction bases: 7. This CDR3 region has 15 residues. The CDR3: CASSVRTSAPYEQYF. CDR3 DNA sequence: TGTGCCAGCAGCGTTAGGACTAGCGCACCCTACGAGCAGTACTTC. Drawing the rest from reference TRBV7-9 and TRBJ2-7, the complete variable domain is DTGVSQNPRHKITKRGQNVTFRCDPISEHNRLYWYRQTLGQGPEFLTYFQNEAQLEKSRLLSDRFSAERPKGSFSTLEIQRTEQGDSAMYLCASSVRTSAPYEQYFGPGTRLTVT.

CDR3 coding DNA: TGTGCCAGCAGCTTATACCGGGACAGGGCGGGGAATGAGCAGTTCTTC. Translated: CASSLYRDRAGNEQFF. This chain connects TRBV5-5 to TRBJ2-1, with TRBD1 identical over 9 bases. With V trimmed by 2 bases and J by 7 bases, 10 bases remained unmatched. The CDR3 loop spans 16 amino acids. CDR1 SGHKS and CDR2 YYEKEE come from the germline V gene (reference sequence). Supplemented by reference TRBV5-5 and TRBJ2-1, the full variable domain reads DAGVTQSPTHLIKTRGQQVTLRCSPISGHKSVSWYQQVLGQGPQFIFQYYEKEERGRGNFPDRFSARQFPNYSSELNVNALLLGDSALYLCASSLYRDRAGNEQFFGPGTRLTVL.

This chain links TRBV11-1 with TRBJ1-1; tentatively, D is TRBD1 (6 bases). Deletions cut 3 bases from V and 6 bases from J, with 11 bases between. This CDR3 region has 13 residues. The germline V gene has CDR1 SGHAT and CDR2 FQDESV (reference sequence). CDR3 DNA: TGTGCCAGCAGCTTTGCCCAGGGGCCTGAAGCTTTCTTT. This sequence encodes CASSFAQGPEAFF.

The rearrangement uses TRBV11-3 and TRBJ1-1; possibly TRBD1 for D (5 bases). CDR3 length equals 14 residues. The V gene lost 1 base and the J gene lost 4 bases, with 10 bases spanning the gap. CDR1 SGHNT and CDR2 YENEEA come from the germline V gene. The CDR3 coding sequence is TGTGCCAGCAGCTTAGGACGGGGGAGCACTGAAGCTTTCTTT. This sequence encodes CASSLGRGSTEAFF.

The V gene is TRBV19, the J gene TRBJ2-7, with TRBD2 matching 7 bases. This CDR3 has 17 amino acids. With V trimmed by 7 bases and J by 2 bases, 17 bases remained unmatched. From germline, CDR1 is LNHDA and CDR2 SQIVND (reference sequence). The CDR3 here is CASTTLAMAGKTYEQYF. CDR3 coding DNA: TGTGCCAGTACAACACTAGCGATGGCAGGGAAAACCTACGAGCAGTACTTC.

CDR3 amino acids: CASSLAPRKQFF. In DNA form, the CDR3 reads TGTGCCAGCAGCTTAGCCCCGAGGAAGCAGTTCTTC. This rearrangement joins TRBV7-9 to TRBJ2-1; D not resolved. Trimming shortened V by 0 bases and J by 11 bases, and 8 bases separated the two germline ends. This CDR3 has 12 residues. The germline V gene encodes CDR1 SEHNR and CDR2 FQNEAQ (reference sequence).

The J gene is TRBJ1-5, the V gene TRBV15, with a possible D match to TRBD1 (5 bases). The CDR3 consists of 14 residues. Germline-derived CDR1 and CDR2 are LNHNV and YYDKDF (reference sequence). V lost 3 bases and J 6 bases, leaving 12 bases between the germline ends. This chain's CDR3 is CATSSRGVAQPQHF. Written as DNA, the CDR3 is TGTGCCACCAGCAGTCGGGGGGTGGCTCAGCCCCAGCATTTT.

V and J are TRBV9 and TRBJ1-3; TRBD1 matches at 8 bases. The ends lost 5 bases at V and 0 bases at J; junction bases unmatched: 7. In germline, CDR1 is SGDLS, CDR2 YYNGEE. The CDR3 spans 16 residues. The CDR3 nucleotides read TGTGCCAGCAGTGGACAGGGCCAGCTCTCTGGAAACACCATATATTTT. Translated: CASSGQGQLSGNTIYF.

This sequence joins TRBV27 and TRBJ1-2; D is ambiguous. The germline CDR1 and CDR2 sequences are MNHEY and SMNVEV (reference sequence). This CDR3 has 13 amino acids. The V end was cut by 2 bases, the J end by 3 bases, with 7 bases between. The DNA of the CDR3 is TGTGCCAGCAGTTTAAGGGAGGACTATGGCTACACCTTC. Translation gives CASSLREDYGYTF.

This clone has a single count. The CDR3 spells CASSSRDRGTGELFF. The CDR3 coding sequence is TGTGCCAGCAGCTCCCGGGACAGGGGAACCGGGGAGCTGTTTTTT. The chain has TRBV11-1 and TRBJ2-2, with TRBD1 matching 10 bases. J lost 5 bases, V lost 4 bases, and 4 bases had no gene match. This CDR3 has 15 residues. From germline, CDR1 is SGHAT and CDR2 FQDESV (reference sequence).

V usage is TRBV5-4 and J usage is TRBJ2-1; 7 bases are shared with TRBD2. The CDR3 length is 15 residues. With V trimmed by 4 bases and J by 3 bases, 7 bases remained unmatched. The germline CDR1 and CDR2 sequences are SGHNT and YYREEE (reference sequence). CDR3 sequence (DNA): TGTGCCAGCAGCCTGGAGGCTAGCGGCTACAATGAGCAGTTCTTC. It yields the protein CASSLEASGYNEQFF.

The chain uses TRBV4-1 and TRBJ1-1; perhaps TRBD1 as D (5 bases). In germline, CDR1 is MGHRA, CDR2 YSYEKL. This CDR3 is built from 15 residues. Trimming removed 2 bases from V and 4 bases from J, with 14 bases in between. The CDR3: CASSQSRGAGTEAFF. CDR3 DNA sequence: TGCGCCAGCAGCCAATCGAGGGGAGCGGGCACTGAAGCTTTCTTT.

This clone was recorded only once. The chain is built from TRBV11-1 and TRBJ1-1; no clear D gene. The CDR3 has 14 residues. V gave up 5 bases and J gave up 5 bases, with 15 bases separating them. In germline, CDR1 is SGHAT, CDR2 FQDESV (reference sequence). The CDR3: CASSPTWGDTEAFF. The CDR3 nucleotides read TGTGCCAGCAGCCCTACTTGGGGAGATACTGAAGCTTTCTTT.

The V gene is TRBV28, the J gene TRBJ1-1; D possibly corresponds to TRBD1 (5 bases). The ends were cut back, 5 bases at V and 4 bases at J, with 23 bases in the middle. Germline V gives CDR1 MDHEN, CDR2 SYDVKM. This CDR3 region has 17 residues. CDR3 in amino acids: CASSPIILRVPSTEAFF. The CDR3 DNA reads as TGTGCCAGCAGTCCTATTATCCTCAGGGTCCCCTCCACTGAAGCTTTCTTT.

The chain joins TRBV6-5 to TRBJ2-7; 12 bases are shared with TRBD2. The V and J ends lost 6 bases and 1 base, in that order; junction bases with no gene match: 4. This CDR3 spans 15 amino acids. Germline CDR1 reads MNHEY; CDR2 reads SVGAGI. CDR3 nucleotides: TGTGCCAGCAGCAGCGGGACTAGCGGGTCCTACGAGCAGTACTTC. Residues: CASSSGTSGSYEQYF.

The J gene is TRBJ2-3, the V gene TRBV4-3, with a tentative D call TRBD2 (5 bases). From germline, CDR1 is LGHNA and CDR2 YSLEER. Between the trimmed V and J ends, which lost 1 base and 5 bases, there was a span of 22 bases. The CDR3 sequence is 18 residues long. The CDR3 DNA reads TGCGCCAGCAGCCAAGTTATAGCGACCCGGTCCTTGGAAGATACGCAGTATTTT. It encodes CASSQVIATRSLEDTQYF.

V and J are TRBV7-9 and TRBJ2-7; TRBD1 matches at 9 bases. V shed 7 bases, J shed 2 bases, and the junction held 18 bases outside the gene matches. The CDR3 consists of 18 residues. Germline CDR1 SEHNR, CDR2 FQNEAQ (reference sequence). In DNA, the CDR3 is TGTGCCAGCAACCTCAGGTACGGGACAGGGTACCTGACCTACGAGCAGTACTTC. This gives the protein CASNLRYGTGYLTYEQYF.

The V gene is TRBV6-1, the J gene TRBJ2-1; maybe TRBD2 (7 bases). Germline V gene data show CDR1 as MNHNS and CDR2 as SASEGT. The CDR3 has 18 amino acids. The V gene lost 4 bases and the J gene lost 9 bases, with 28 bases spanning the gap. This CDR3 reads CASSGRKVSSGGGGEQFF. The CDR3, as DNA: TGTGCCAGCAGTGGCCGGAAGGTCTCTAGCGGAGGGGGGGGTGAGCAGTTCTTC.